Listed below are T cell receptor beta chains from one sample, sequenced in a study of T-cell reconstitution after alpha-beta-depleted transplantation in children. TCRdb reanalysed the PCR reads using MiXCR and keeps one entry per CDR3 protein. The table records 900,000 or so distinct CDR3 sequences, 15% to 20% of them present only once. The sample consisted of PBMCs, mostly from graft donor cells, taken 360 days after TCRalphabeta/CD19-depleted stem cell transplant. Receptors were obtained from a male patient aged 10 to 17 who had a stem cell transplant for acute lymphoblastic leukemia, so the T cells may come from the graft donor. CDR3s include the opening cysteine and the closing phenylalanine or tryptophan. The D gene is left open where the match is weak. Clone size is given for some rows only: seen once, a few or many times, or a class if the clone is expanded.

d_gene,j_gene,abundance,v_gene,CDR3nt,CDR3aa
-,TRBJ2-7,few,TRBV20-1,TGCAGTGCTAGCGGTAGGAGTCTTCTTAGGTCCTACGAGCAGTACTTC,CSASGRSLLRSYEQYF
TRBD2,TRBJ2-1,many,TRBV30,TGTGCCTGGAGTGTACTTGGCGGGGGGGCCGAGAATGAGCAGTTCTTC,CAWSVLGGGAENEQFF
TRBD1,TRBJ2-3,few,TRBV11-2,TGTGCCAGCAGGTCACTACAGGGGCGGGATACGCAGTATTTT,CASRSLQGRDTQYF
-,TRBJ2-7,-,TRBV5-1,TGCGCCAGCAGCGAACCGGGACATGGGAGTGACGAGCAGTACTTC,CASSEPGHGSDEQYF
TRBD1,TRBJ2-3,-,TRBV9,TGTGCCAGCAGCCGGGACAGGGATTTGGGGACAGATACGCAGTATTTT,CASSRDRDLGTDTQYF
-,TRBJ2-2,few,TRBV7-9,TGTGCCAGCAGCTCCGGGTGGGGCACCGGGGAGCTGTTTTTT,CASSSGWGTGELFF
TRBD2,TRBJ2-1,-,TRBV20-1,TGCAGTGGTACCTCGACTAGCGTTACACTCAATGAGCAGTTCTTC,CSGTSTSVTLNEQFF
-,TRBJ2-3,-,TRBV4-1,TGCGCCAGCAGCCTTTCCGGGACATCAAATGCAGATACGCAGTATTTT,CASSLSGTSNADTQYF
TRBD2,TRBJ2-1,-,TRBV5-1,TGCGCCAGCAGCTACTATAGCGGGAGGGTGGCTGAGCAGTTCTTC,CASSYYSGRVAEQFF
-,TRBJ2-1,few,TRBV4-1,TGCGCCAGCAGCCAACGAGCGGAGGGGTACATGAATGAGCAGTTCTTC,CASSQRAEGYMNEQFF
TRBD1,TRBJ2-3,few,TRBV27,TGTGCCAGCAGTTTAGCCCCAGGGGGCTTGTCGCAGTATTTT,CASSLAPGGLSQYF
-,TRBJ2-1,few,TRBV24-1,TGTGCCACCAGTGGAGGGAAGCCCGCTACCTACAATGAGCAGTTCTTC,CATSGGKPATYNEQFF
-,TRBJ1-1,few,TRBV6-5,TGTGCCAGCAGTTATGCGACTGAAGCTTTCTTT,CASSYATEAFF
TRBD2,TRBJ2-3,many,TRBV7-3,TGTGCCAGCAGCTTATTAATTGGCGGGAGAGTAAATACGCAGTATTTT,CASSLLIGGRVNTQYF
TRBD2,TRBJ2-3,-,TRBV15,TGTGCCACCAGCAGAGATTGGGGGGGGAATGGCGCAGATACGCAGTATTTT,CATSRDWGGNGADTQYF
-,TRBJ2-7,many,TRBV6-5,TGTGCCTGTGGAAGGTACGAGCAGTACTTC,CACGRYEQYF
-,TRBJ2-5,few,TRBV5-4,TGTGCCAGCAGCTTGGAGTTAGTCTGGGAGACCCAGTACTTC,CASSLELVWETQYF
-,TRBJ2-2,many,TRBV18,TGTGCCAGCTCACCATCCGCGAACACCGGGGAGCTGTTTTTT,CASSPSANTGELFF
TRBD1,TRBJ2-7,-,TRBV10-3,TGTGCCATCAGTGAGCCCGGACAGGGCCTCACCTACGAGCAGTACTTC,CAISEPGQGLTYEQYF
-,TRBJ2-1,-,TRBV4-1,TGCGCCAGCAGCCGCCCCCTTGAAGAGCAGTTCTTC,CASSRPLEEQFF
-,TRBJ1-1,-,TRBV5-1,TGCGCCAGCAGTTACCAGACAGGATGGACTGAAGCTTTCTTT,CASSYQTGWTEAFF
-,TRBJ2-1,many,TRBV5-6,TGTGCCAGCTCTCCTGCAGGATTGGGAGTCAATGAGCAGTTCTTC,CASSPAGLGVNEQFF
TRBD2,TRBJ2-3,few,TRBV20-1,TGCAGTGCCCCCCCCCTAGCGGGGACAGATACGCAGTATTTT,CSAPPLAGTDTQYF
TRBD1,TRBJ2-1,-,TRBV6-1,TGTGCCAGCAACGTCCTCCGGGACAGTTTTCCCCCCCAGCAGTTCTTC,CASNVLRDSFPPQQFF
-,TRBJ2-2,many,TRBV29-1,TGCAGCGCCCTACTAGGCGACAACACCGGGGAGCTGTTTTTT,CSALLGDNTGELFF
-,TRBJ2-2,-,TRBV11-1,TGTGCCAGCCGTCTCCTCCGCGGGTTCGGGGAGCTGTTTTTT,CASRLLRGFGELFF
-,TRBJ2-7,-,TRBV29-1,TGCAGCGTTGAATGGGCCCAGGACTTCTCCTACGAGCAGTACTTC,CSVEWAQDFSYEQYF
TRBD1,TRBJ1-1,few,TRBV7-9,TGTGCCAGCAGCTTACGGGGGGGACAGAGGAACACTGAAGCTTTCTTT,CASSLRGGQRNTEAFF
-,TRBJ2-3,few,TRBV12-3/TRBV12-4,TGTGCCAGCAAAGAACCCCGTAGCGGATTCACAGATACGCAGTATTTT,CASKEPRSGFTDTQYF